The 21 T cell receptor beta chains reported below all come from one sample, sequenced in a study of CD8 T cells in ankylosing spondylitis. TCRdb reprocessed the 5' RACE reads with MiXCR, giving one entry per CDR3 protein. Of 80,000 to 100,000 distinct CDR3 sequences in the sample, roughly 8.3% are singletons; the top ten hold nearly 10%. Sequenced: blood, either unsorted or a sorted T cell fraction (not recorded which). The receptor source for this set is a male donor with ankylosing spondylitis or in good health (not recorded which).

This clonotype was counted many times. The chain carries TRBV19 and TRBJ2-7; D call uncertain. Trimming cost V 1 base and J 4 bases, with 8 bases left between them. The germline V gene has CDR1 LNHDA and CDR2 SQIVND (reference sequence). The CDR3 length is 13 residues. The CDR3 nucleotides read TGTGCCAGTAGTATAGCCGAGAGATACGAGCAGTACTTC. Amino acids: CASSIAERYEQYF.

This clonotype was counted a single time. It may be a read error: a sequence one base away is much more abundant. The chain employs TRBV19 and TRBJ2-4; D is possibly TRBD1 (6 bases). This CDR3 contains 16 residues. Germline V gene data show CDR1 as LNHDA and CDR2 as SQIVND (reference sequence). The CDR3 nucleotides read TGTGCCACTAGTATCGGCAGGGACATAGCCAAAAACATTCAGTACTTC. Its translation is CATSIGRDIAKNIQYF.

This clonotype has a count of ten or more. J is TRBJ2-3 and V is TRBV9; the match to TRBD2 covers 7 bases. V was clipped by 4 bases and J by 1 base; unmatched bases: 6. Germline CDR1 reads SGDLS; CDR2 reads YYNGEE. The CDR3 runs 15 residues. CDR3 coding DNA: TGTGCCAGCAGCAAAGGACTAGTTGGCACAGATACGCAGTATTTT. Translating it yields CASSKGLVGTDTQYF. The entire variable domain, with the rest obtained from reference TRBV9 and TRBJ2-3, is as follows: DSGVTQTPKHLITATGQRVTLRCSPRSGDLSVYWYQQSLDQGLQFLIQYYNGEERAKGNILERFSAQQFPDLHSELNLSSLELGDSALYFCASSKGLVGTDTQYFGPGTRLTVL.

This clonotype occurred a few times. The chain is built from TRBV7-2 and TRBJ1-2, with a weak D call TRBD1 (5 bases). This CDR3 comprises 16 residues. With 1 base removed from V and 6 bases from J, the gap between germline ends came to 18 bases. Germline CDR1 is SGHTA and CDR2 is FQGNSA. As DNA, the CDR3 is TGTGCCAGCAGCTTAGTGGACGGGCAGGGTCGTAATGGCTACACCTTC. Residues: CASSLVDGQGRNGYTF.

This clonotype has ten or more counts. The chain links TRBV27 to TRBJ2-7, with 8 bases fitting TRBD1. V trimming: 7 bases; J trimming: 5 bases; junction bases outside the gene matches: 7. The CDR3 sequence is 13 residues long. The germline V gene has CDR1 MNHEY and CDR2 SMNVEV (reference sequence). This CDR3 reads CASTRTGRNEQYF. The CDR3 DNA sequence: TGTGCCAGCACAAGGACAGGGCGAAACGAGCAGTACTTC.

This clonotype was seen many times. The chain carries TRBV29-1 and TRBJ2-7; 8 bases agree with TRBD1. Germline CDR1 SQVTM, CDR2 ANQGSEA. CDR3 length: 15 residues. V was clipped by 0 bases and J by 1 base; unmatched bases: 5. The CDR3 reads CSVEDVGQGSYEQYF. CDR3 nucleotides: TGCAGCGTTGAAGACGTTGGACAGGGTTCCTACGAGCAGTACTTC.

This clonotype was seen repeatedly, ten times or more. The V call is TRBV15, the J call TRBJ1-4; tentatively, D is TRBD1 (5 bases). The ends were cut back, 5 bases at V and 7 bases at J, with 14 bases in the middle. There are 14 residues in the CDR3. Germline V gene data show CDR1 as LNHNV and CDR2 as YYDKDF (reference sequence). CDR3 in amino acids: CATSATGTTEKLFF. The CDR3 nucleotides are TGTGCCACCAGCGCTACCGGGACGACTGAAAAACTGTTTTTT.

The chain uses TRBV12-3 or TRBV12-4 and TRBJ2-1; D not certain. CDR3 length: 15 residues. V was clipped by 6 bases and J by 5 bases, with 17 bases between them. The DNA for the CDR3 is TGTGCCAGCAGCCCAAACACGTGGCAGCACAATGAGCAGTTCTTC. As protein: CASSPNTWQHNEQFF.

The CDR3 sequence is CATSRTGMDEKLFF. CDR3 bases: TGTGCCACCAGCCGAACAGGGATGGATGAAAAACTGTTTTTT. The V and J genes are TRBV15 and TRBJ1-4; tentatively, D is TRBD1 (6 bases). The length of the CDR3 is 14 residues. Germline lookup yields CDR1 LNHNV and CDR2 YYDKDF (reference sequence). Trimming cost V 5 bases and J 6 bases, with 13 bases left between them.

This clonotype has a count of ten or more. V is TRBV7-2 and J is TRBJ2-2; D unresolved. The V gene lost 4 bases and the J gene lost 6 bases, with 9 bases spanning the gap. In germline, CDR1 is SGHTA, CDR2 FQGNSA. This CDR3 is 13 amino acids long. The CDR3 here is CASSSNSPGELFF. In DNA form, the CDR3 reads TGTGCCAGCAGCTCCAACTCCCCCGGGGAGCTGTTTTTT. The variable domain in full, with the rest retrieved from reference TRBV7-2 and TRBJ2-2, is GAGVSQSPSNKVTEKGKDVELRCDPISGHTALYWYRQSLGQGLEFLIYFQGNSAPDKSGLPSDRFSAERTGGSVSTLTIQRTQQEDSAVYLCASSSNSPGELFFGEGSRLTVL.

This clonotype was observed many times. The junction and the germline gene differ at one end; a read error may be behind it. The CDR3 nucleotides read TGTGCCAGCAGCTTGACGAACACCGGGGAGCTGTTGTTT. This sequence encodes CASSLTNTGELLF. This chain links TRBV7-3 with TRBJ2-2; tentatively, D is TRBD2 (5 bases). The CDR3 covers 13 residues. Looked up from germline, CDR1 is SGHTA and CDR2 is FQGTGA. Full variable domain (remainder filled in from reference TRBV7-3 and TRBJ2-2): GAGVSQTPSNKVTEKGKYVELRCDPISGHTALYWYRQSLGQGPEFLIYFQGTGAADDSGLPNDRFFAVRPEGSVSTLKIQRTERGDSAVYLCASSLTNTGELLFGEGSRLTVL.

This clonotype was detected ten times or more. The gene calls are TRBV11-2 and TRBJ2-2; D is perhaps TRBD2 (6 bases). Per the germline V gene, CDR1 is SGHAT and CDR2 is FQNNGV. V was clipped by 1 base and J by 6 bases, with 15 bases between them. The CDR3 has 16 amino acids. CDR3 sequence: CASSLGMAGLAGELFF. The CDR3 region has the DNA TGTGCCAGCAGCTTAGGAATGGCGGGATTGGCCGGGGAGCTGTTTTTT.

This clonotype showed up just a few times. This chain connects TRBV2 to TRBJ1-4, with D hard to call. This CDR3 contains 12 residues. Trimming removed 6 bases at V and 6 bases at J, with 8 bases between. The V gene's germline CDR1 is SNHLY and CDR2 FYNNEI. The CDR3 DNA reads as TGTGCCAGCAGGCCGCGAGATGAAAAACTGTTTTTT. Its translation: CASRPRDEKLFF.

This clonotype was seen many times. This chain joins TRBV29-1 and TRBJ2-1; D unresolved. The CDR3 sequence is 13 residues long. V was trimmed by 0 bases and J by 10 bases, leaving 13 bases between them. CDR1 SQVTM and CDR2 ANQGSEA come from the germline V gene. The CDR3 region is CSVEDRLAVEQFF. The CDR3 DNA reads as TGCAGCGTTGAAGATAGGTTGGCGGTCGAGCAGTTCTTC.

The DNA of the CDR3 is TGTGCCAGCCCCCTTGCGCGGGGTAGAACACAATACGAGCAGTACTTC. Encoded protein: CASPLARGRTQYEQYF. V and J are TRBV5-4 and TRBJ2-7; a weak D match, TRBD2 (6 bases). Germline-derived CDR1 and CDR2 are SGHNT and YYREEE (reference sequence). The CDR3 is 16 amino acids. Trimming shortened V by 7 bases and J by 4 bases, and 24 bases separated the two germline ends.

In this sample, this clonotype turned up many times. V usage is TRBV29-1 and J usage is TRBJ2-5; no clear D gene. V lost 7 bases, J lost 5 bases, and 8 bases lay in between. The germline V gene encodes CDR1 SQVTM and CDR2 ANQGSEA. There are 10 residues in the CDR3. CDR3 protein: CSGMEETQYF. CDR3 nucleotides: TGCAGCGGAATGGAGGAGACCCAGTACTTC. Using reference TRBV29-1 and TRBJ2-5 for the parts outside the CDR3, the full variable domain is SAVISQKPSRDICQRGTSLTIQCQVDSQVTMMFWYRQQPGQSLTLIATANQGSEATYESGFVIDKFPISRPNLTFSTLTVSNMSPEDSSIYLCSGMEETQYFGPGTRLLVL.

There are many counts of this clonotype. This sequence joins TRBV7-8 and TRBJ2-1; TRBD1 matches 10 bases. After removal of 1 base from V and 6 bases from J, the junction contained 6 bases not matched to a gene. The V gene's germline CDR1 is SGHVS and CDR2 FQNEAQ. The CDR3 extends over 16 amino acids. The CDR3 sequence: CASSLGDRGLGNEQFF. The DNA of the CDR3 is TGTGCCAGCAGCTTAGGGGACAGGGGACTTGGCAATGAGCAGTTCTTC.

This clonotype occurred many times. J is TRBJ2-3 and V is TRBV6-6; D gene unclear. V shed 5 bases and J shed 4 bases, with 10 bases lying between them. CDR1 MNHNY and CDR2 SVGAGI come from the germline V gene (reference sequence). This CDR3 comprises 13 residues. CDR3 amino acids: CASSPDMADTQYF. CDR3 DNA sequence: TGTGCCAGCAGTCCCGACATGGCAGATACGCAGTATTTT.

This clonotype was detected ten times or more. V usage is TRBV5-1 and J usage is TRBJ1-3, with a possible D match to TRBD1 (5 bases). V was trimmed by 3 bases and J by 4 bases, leaving 17 bases between them. Germline assignment: CDR1 SGHRS and CDR2 YFSETQ. The CDR3 runs to 16 residues. This CDR3 reads CASSSDSGITGNTIYF. CDR3 DNA sequence: TGCGCCAGCAGCTCCGACAGTGGGATTACCGGAAACACCATATATTTT.

This clonotype was seen repeatedly, ten times or more. The chain recombines TRBV6-2 or TRBV6-3 with TRBJ2-1, with D possibly TRBD2 on 6 matching bases. Germline CDR1 MNHEY, CDR2 SVGEGT. The CDR3 covers 15 residues. V lost 5 bases and J 0 bases, leaving 11 bases between the germline ends. CDR3 amino acids: CASSPVLASYNEQFF. The CDR3 region has the DNA TGTGCCAGCAGTCCAGTACTAGCCTCCTACAATGAGCAGTTCTTC.

This clonotype was counted ten times or more. The gene calls are TRBV2 and TRBJ2-7; 10 nucleotides line up with TRBD1. The V segment lost 5 bases and the J segment 3 bases; nucleotides outside the gene matches: 7. CDR3 size: 15 residues. CDR1 and CDR2 from the germline V gene are SNHLY and FYNNEI. CDR3 nucleotides: TGTGCCAGCAGTTCCCCGGGACAGGGGATCTACGAGCAGTACTTC. It codes for CASSSPGQGIYEQYF.